Presented here are 27 T cell receptor beta chains from one specimen sequenced in a study of vaccination effects on CD4 cells after COVID-19. TCRdb keeps only in-frame clones here, not all; method: immunoSEQ multiplex PCR. The table includes 35,000 to 55,000 clones, roughly 80% detected once. Within the ViraFEST assay, antigen-specific CD4+ T cells underwent expansion with viral peptide pools prior to sequencing. CD4+ T cells were isolated after nine to ten days of culture. From March to December 2020, the person had a SARS-CoV-2 infection that was confirmed by PCR. Their antigen targets remain unknown. Specimen: CD4+ T cells from PBMCs cultured with a peptide pool, collected before COVID-19 vaccination. The receptors were sampled from a human donor who had a prior SARS-CoV-2 infection.

This chain joins TRBV11-3 and TRBJ1-2, with D perhaps TRBD1 (6 bases). This CDR3 contains 14 residues. V lost 0 bases, J lost 4 bases, and 9 bases lay in between. CDR1 SGHNT and CDR2 YENEEA come from the germline V gene. Here the CDR3 reads CASSLDTGIYGYTF. The CDR3 nucleotides are TGTGCCAGCAGCTTAGATACAGGGATCTATGGCTACACCTTC.

This clone appeared once. The chain carries TRBV19 and TRBJ1-6; D perhaps matches TRBD1 (6 bases). The CDR3 consists of 15 residues. V was trimmed by 2 bases and J by 7 bases, leaving 12 bases between them. The germline gives CDR1 LNHDA, CDR2 SQIVND (reference sequence). This CDR3 is CASSITGLTNSPLHF. In DNA form, the CDR3 reads TGTGCCAGTAGTATAACAGGGCTTACAAATTCACCCCTCCACTTT. The whole variable domain, filled in from reference TRBV19 and TRBJ1-6, reads DGGITQSPKYLFRKEGQNVTLSCEQNLNHDAMYWYRQDPGQGLRLIYYSQIVNDFQKGDIAEGYSVSREKKESFPLTVTSAQKNPTAFYLCASSITGLTNSPLHFGNGTRLTVT.

DNA for the CDR3: TGCGCCAGCAGCTCCCAAGGGTCCAACCACGAGCAGTACTTC. Translation: CASSSQGSNHEQYF. The chain uses TRBV5-1 and TRBJ2-7; D unclear. CDR3 length equals 14 residues. Trimming cost V 3 bases and J 5 bases, with 15 bases left between them. Per germline, CDR1 SGHRS and CDR2 YFSETQ.

The chain carries TRBV15 and TRBJ2-1; a weak D match, TRBD2 (6 bases). From germline, CDR1 is LNHNV and CDR2 YYDKDF (reference sequence). This CDR3 contains 15 residues. The V gene lost 8 bases and the J gene lost 3 bases, with 17 bases spanning the gap. The CDR3 loop is CATGGGDPDYNEQFF. The CDR3 region has the DNA TGTGCCACCGGAGGAGGGGACCCAGACTACAATGAGCAGTTCTTC.

The chain uses TRBV5-6 and TRBJ2-5; D not certain. Trimming stripped 1 base from V and 5 bases from J, with 3 bases between. Per germline, CDR1 SGHDT and CDR2 YYEEEE. The CDR3 covers 11 residues. CDR3 in amino acids: CASSLRETQYF. CDR3 coding DNA: TGTGCCAGCAGCTTGCGGGAGACCCAGTACTTC.

The chain joins TRBV30 to TRBJ2-3; TRBD2 agrees at 7 bases. The junction had 8 bases not matched to a gene; V was cut back by 2 bases and J by 6 bases. Germline CDR1 is GTSNPN and CDR2 is SVGIG (reference sequence). The CDR3 runs to 14 residues. The CDR3 loop is CAWSSPAGRDTQYF. The CDR3 DNA sequence: TGTGCCTGGAGTTCCCCAGCGGGGCGGGATACGCAGTATTTT.

V gene TRBV5-5 combines with J gene TRBJ1-5; 7 bases line up with TRBD1. This CDR3 is built from 13 residues. V lost 4 bases to trimming and J lost 7 bases; unmatched junction nucleotides: 5. CDR1 and CDR2 (germline): SGHKS, YYEKEE (reference sequence). The CDR3 nucleotides are TGTGCCAGCAGCCTACGACAGGGACAGCCCCAGCATTTT. Translating gives CASSLRQGQPQHF.

The chain has TRBV2 and TRBJ1-5; D not certain. The V gene lost 1 base and the J gene lost 4 bases, with 11 bases spanning the gap. Germline CDR1 reads SNHLY; CDR2 reads FYNNEI. There are 15 residues in the CDR3. The DNA of the CDR3 is TGTGCCAGCAGTGAAGAAGGGAACGATAATCAGCCCCAGCATTTT. It encodes CASSEEGNDNQPQHF.

The chain is built from TRBV30 and TRBJ1-1; a possible D gene is TRBD1 (5 bases). V was shortened by 6 bases and J by 5 bases, with 13 bases between the two germline ends. The CDR3 is 12 residues long. Germline V CDR1 and CDR2: GTSNPN, SVGIG (reference sequence). CDR3 bases: TGTGCCTGCCCCCCAGGGAAGACTGAAGCTTTCTTT. Amino acid sequence: CACPPGKTEAFF.

V usage is TRBV30 and J usage is TRBJ1-4; D gene ambiguous. The germline gives CDR1 GTSNPN, CDR2 SVGIG (reference sequence). The CDR3 runs to 15 residues. V was clipped by 0 bases and J by 7 bases, with 15 bases between them. CDR3: CAWSVLGDTAEKLFF. CDR3 sequence (DNA): TGTGCCTGGAGTGTACTAGGAGATACGGCTGAAAAACTGTTTTTT.

The rearrangement links TRBV5-1 to TRBJ1-2; D not certain. The CDR3 runs to 14 residues. Trimming shortened V by 0 bases and J by 3 bases, and 9 bases separated the two germline ends. Per germline, CDR1 SGHRS and CDR2 YFSETQ. CDR3 in DNA: TGCGCCAGCAGCTTGGGCCGGGTACACTATGGCTACACCTTC. Its translation is CASSLGRVHYGYTF.

V usage is TRBV5-1 and J usage is TRBJ2-7; 9 bases map to TRBD1. The V segment lost 1 base and the J segment 5 bases; nucleotides outside the gene matches: 4. Germline V lookup: CDR1 SGHRS, CDR2 YFSETQ. The CDR3 spans 14 residues. Here the CDR3 reads CASSLLTGGNEQYF. DNA of the CDR3: TGCGCCAGCAGCTTGTTGACAGGGGGGAACGAGCAGTACTTC. Complete variable domain (other parts from reference TRBV5-1 and TRBJ2-7): KAGVTQTPRYLIKTRGQQVTLSCSPISGHRSVSWYQQTPGQGLQFLFEYFSETQRNKGNFPGRFSGRQFSNSRSEMNVSTLELGDSALYLCASSLLTGGNEQYFGPGTRLTVT.

This rearrangement joins TRBV27 to TRBJ1-5, with TRBD1 matching over 10 bases. Germline V CDR1 and CDR2: MNHEY, SMNVEV (reference sequence). Germline trimming cut 3 bases from V and 11 bases from J; bases unmatched to any gene: 7. The CDR3 covers 14 residues. CDR3 bases: TGTGCCAGCAGTTTTGGGACAGGGGAACGTACCCAGCATTTT. This encodes CASSFGTGERTQHF.

This clone was counted only a few times. The chain has TRBV5-1 and TRBJ2-2; D uncertain. V dropped 1 base and J dropped 6 bases, with 16 bases sitting between them. The V gene's germline CDR1 is SGHRS and CDR2 YFSETQ. The CDR3 spans 16 residues. CDR3 DNA sequence: TGCGCCAGCAGCTTGTCCTCCCTCGCGTTGGCCGGGGAGCTGTTTTTT. As protein: CASSLSSLALAGELFF.

This clone was observed a single time. The V gene is TRBV6-5, the J gene TRBJ1-1; D remains ambiguous. Germline CDR1 and CDR2: MNHEY and SVGAGI. V lost 8 bases and J 0 bases, leaving 13 bases between the germline ends. CDR3 length: 14 amino acids. For the CDR3, the DNA is TGTGCCAGCCAAACCGGGAAAATGAACACTGAAGCTTTCTTT. This translates into CASQTGKMNTEAFF.

The chain recombines TRBV7-3 with TRBJ2-1; 14 bases are a match to TRBD2. The CDR3 spans 17 residues. With 3 bases clipped from V and 8 bases from J, the junction kept 9 bases outside the gene matches. Germline loops: CDR1 SGHTA, CDR2 FQGTGA. CDR3 sequence: CASSFMRGLAGVDEQFF. Written as DNA, the CDR3 is TGTGCCAGCAGCTTTATGCGGGGACTAGCGGGAGTAGATGAGCAGTTCTTC.

The genes are TRBV18 and TRBJ2-3; 7 positions agree with TRBD1. This CDR3 region has 15 residues. Trimming removed 6 bases from V and 6 bases from J; junction bases left unmatched: 12. Germline loops: CDR1 KGHSH, CDR2 LQKENI. The CDR3 DNA sequence: TGTGCCAGCTCTTTCAACAGGGGTCTGGGGGATACGCAGTATTTT. Amino acids: CASSFNRGLGDTQYF.

The chain recombines TRBV18 with TRBJ2-4, with D possibly TRBD1 on 5 matching bases. Germline V CDR1 and CDR2: KGHSH, LQKENI. Trimming stripped 2 bases from V and 13 bases from J, with 18 bases between. The CDR3 has 14 residues. The CDR3 sequence is CASSPGGQATVQYF. The CDR3 coding sequence is TGTGCCAGCTCACCAGGCGGACAAGCGACAGTCCAGTACTTC. The whole variable domain, remainder taken from reference TRBV18 and TRBJ2-4, is NAGVMQNPRHLVRRRGQEARLRCSPMKGHSHVYWYRQLPEEGLKFMVYLQKENIIDESGMPKERFSAEFPKEGPSILRIQQVVRGDSAAYFCASSPGGQATVQYFGAGTRLSVL.

As DNA, the CDR3 is TGTGCCAGCAGCCCCGGGACTAGCAGACTCCAAGAGACCCAGTACTTC. Protein product: CASSPGTSRLQETQYF. This chain connects TRBV5-4 to TRBJ2-5, with 9 bases that match TRBD2. Germline values: CDR1 SGHNT, CDR2 YYREEE (reference sequence). V gave up 4 bases and J gave up 1 base; unmatched junction bases: 8. The CDR3 runs 16 residues.

The chain links TRBV6-1 to TRBJ2-3; the match to TRBD2 covers 8 bases. Germline CDR1 is MNHNS and CDR2 is SASEGT. The CDR3 is made up of 15 amino acids. V dropped 4 bases and J dropped 4; count of bases not matched to a gene: 7. As DNA, the CDR3 is TGTGCCAGCAGTGCAGCGGGGGCTACGGCAGATACGCAGTATTTT. As protein: CASSAAGATADTQYF.

CDR3 sequence: CATSRAAIAGIYEQYF. The CDR3 DNA reads TGTGCCACCAGCAGAGCCGCTATAGCGGGGATTTACGAGCAGTACTTC. This sequence joins TRBV15 and TRBJ2-7; 8 bases map to TRBD2. The trim removed 1 base at V and 4 bases at J, leaving 9 bases unmatched. There are 16 residues in the CDR3. In germline, CDR1 is LNHNV, CDR2 YYDKDF (reference sequence). The entire variable domain, with the rest obtained from reference TRBV15 and TRBJ2-7, is as follows: DAMVIQNPRYQVTQFGKPVTLSCSQTLNHNVMYWYQQKSSQAPKLLFHYYDKDFNNEADTPDNFQSRRPNTSFCFLDIRSPGLGDTAMYLCATSRAAIAGIYEQYFGPGTRLTVT.

V and J are TRBV7-2 and TRBJ1-5; D not resolved. V shed 1 base and J shed 5 bases, with 9 bases lying between them. Per the germline V gene, CDR1 is SGHTA and CDR2 is FQGNSA. The CDR3 contains 14 residues. CDR3 amino acids: CASSLEGSDQPQHF. The CDR3, as DNA: TGTGCCAGCAGCTTAGAGGGAAGCGATCAGCCCCAGCATTTT.

The genes are TRBV18 and TRBJ2-5; tentatively, D is TRBD2 (6 bases). CDR1 and CDR2 from the germline V gene are KGHSH and LQKENI. This CDR3 comprises 17 residues. Trimming took off 0 bases at V and 5 bases at J, with 19 bases between the two ends. DNA of the CDR3: TGTGCCAGCTCACCACCGCGGAGGAGCGGGCAGGAGGAGACCCAGTACTTC. Protein product: CASSPPRRSGQEETQYF.

The chain is built from TRBV5-1 and TRBJ1-2, with D possibly being TRBD1 (6 bases). CDR3 length: 12 amino acids. The V and J ends lost 0 bases and 8 bases respectively, with 8 bases between them. Germline V gene sequence: CDR1 SGHRS, CDR2 YFSETQ. CDR3 bases: TGCGCCAGCAGCTTGGACAGGGTCGGCTACACCTTC. Translated, it gives CASSLDRVGYTF.

The chain combines TRBV6-5 with TRBJ2-5, with a weak D call TRBD1 (5 bases). Germline V gene sequence: CDR1 MNHEY, CDR2 SVGAGI. The germline V and J ends were trimmed by 7 bases and 5 bases, with 17 bases remaining between them. This CDR3 has 14 amino acids. Here the CDR3 reads CASKKSGAEETQYF. As DNA, the CDR3 is TGTGCCAGCAAAAAGAGTGGGGCTGAGGAGACCCAGTACTTC.

V is TRBV15 and J is TRBJ2-5, with no clear D. The CDR3 runs to 15 residues. V lost 0 bases and J lost 5, with 13 bases in between. In germline, CDR1 is LNHNV, CDR2 YYDKDF (reference sequence). The CDR3 sequence: CATSRDPVPGETQYF. The CDR3 DNA is TGTGCCACCAGCAGAGATCCGGTACCCGGGGAGACCCAGTACTTC.

The chain combines TRBV9 with TRBJ2-2; no firm D call. Germline V lookup: CDR1 SGDLS, CDR2 YYNGEE. There are 14 residues in the CDR3. Trimming shortened V by 4 bases and J by 0 bases, and 7 bases separated the two germline ends. CDR3: CASSNGPNTGELFF. DNA for the CDR3: TGTGCCAGCAGCAATGGGCCGAACACCGGGGAGCTGTTTTTT.